A single sample gave rise to the 7 T cell receptor beta chains below, sequenced in a study of CXCR3-negative and CXCR3-positive naive CD8 T cells (dated by TCRdb to between 2018 and 2021). Results and caveats for the whole study, not just this receptor: Compared with CXCR3-negative naive cells, CXCR3-positive naive cells had TRB CDR3s with higher hydrophobicity (lower Kidera factor 4), lower energy, and higher strength and volume indices.

Sequencer: NextSeq 550. The Human TCR Profiling Kit (MiLaboratory) was used to make UMI-labeled 5' RACE TRB cDNA libraries. TCRdb reprocessed the reads, reporting each CDR3 protein sequence once and no DNA. The sample's own table lists 130,000 to 150,000 distinct CDR3 sequences. The ten most abundant clones make up 0.25% to 0.35% of the sample. These receptors' antigens are unknown. The sample comprised naive CXCR3+ CD8+ T cells from blood. The cell subset or site label of this sample denotes: CD45RO-CCR7+CD27+CD95- naive CD8+ T cells expressing CXCR3 (TNR3+). These TCRs come from a human donor in good health. Some clones in this sample may be carry-over from other donors' samples.

The CDR3: CASSPEGSYEQYF. The chain uses TRBV18 and TRBJ2-7; TCRdb selects TRBD2, and the lack of DNA leaves this call unchecked. Germline CDR1 and CDR2: KGHSH and LQKENI. The CDR3 sequence is 13 residues long. Full variable domain (rest looked up from reference TRBV18 and TRBJ2-7): NAGVMQNPRHLVRRRGQEARLRCSPMKGHSHVYWYRQLPEEGLKFMVYLQKENIIDESGMPKERFSAEFPKEGPSILRIQQVVRGDSAAYFCASSPEGSYEQYFGPGTRLTVT.

The rearrangement uses TRBV7-2 and TRBJ2-2. Germline V gene data show CDR1 as SGHTA and CDR2 as FQGNSA. The length of the CDR3 is 13 residues. CDR3 sequence reads: CASSLVSTGELFF.

V usage is TRBV7-2 and J usage is TRBJ2-7. CDR3 length: 14 amino acids. Germline loops: CDR1 SGHTA, CDR2 FQGNSA. The CDR3 is CASSLDVGTYEQYF.

The chain recombines TRBV5-1 with TRBJ2-5; the D call from TCRdb, TRBD2, cannot be confirmed without DNA. Germline assignment: CDR1 SGHRS and CDR2 YFSETQ. The CDR3 is 14 residues long. The CDR3 spells CASSLGGGRETQYF.

The chain couples TRBV6-5 to TRBJ1-2; the TCRdb D gene call, TRBD1, has no DNA to confirm it. From germline, CDR1 is MNHEY and CDR2 SVGAGI. The CDR3 consists of 15 residues. The CDR3 is CASSYSADSIYGYTF.

The V and J genes are TRBV2 and TRBJ2-1; TCRdb picks TRBD2, but there is no DNA to check that call. Germline V gene lookup returns CDR1 SNHLY and CDR2 FYNNEI. This CDR3 comprises 12 residues. This CDR3 reads CASSGAQMRQFF.

The J gene is TRBJ1-5, the V gene TRBV13; the TCRdb call, TRBD1, lacks DNA for checking. The length of the CDR3 is 13 residues. Germline assignment: CDR1 PRHDT and CDR2 FYEKMQ (reference sequence). The CDR3 region is CASSRGINQPQHF.